This TCR beta chain was observed in a study of shared clonotypes between healthy human individuals. General study findings and limits: In four donors, about 5% of naive CD4 clonotypes appeared in common. Generally, estimated richness proved larger in naive subsets than it did in memory subsets.

This clone was observed a single time. Its antigen is currently unknown. In the same sample, other DNA sequences code for this CDR3. Clones were read by immunoSEQ multiplex PCR, and TCRdb kept only the in-frame ones, dropping some. The sample consists of just over 2,000,000 clones, over 85% of them appearing once. The CDR3 has 14 amino acids. V lost 5 bases to trimming and J lost 4 bases, with 12 bases between them. CDR1 is SEHNR and CDR2 is FQNEAQ in the germline V gene (reference sequence). This sequence originates from a man in his late teens or twenties in good health. Specimen: naive CD4+ T cells sorted from blood. As to subset: CD45RA+ positively selected. The genes are TRBV7-9 and TRBJ1-3; TRBD1 might be the D (5 bases). CDR3 nucleotide sequence: TGTGCCAGCAGCCTCACAGGCTACGGAAACACCATATATTTT. It specifies CASSLTGYGNTIYF.